A single sample is the source of the 24 T cell receptor beta chains below, sequenced in a study of T cells after yellow fever vaccination. TCRdb called the 5' RACE reads again in MiXCR, with one record for every CDR3 protein. The data show hundreds of thousands of distinct CDR3 sequences, with approximately 13% seen just once and about 14% held by the top ten. Sequencing was performed on PBMCs, taken on the day of the yellow fever booster vaccination. The receptors here all came from a young man who received the YFV17D yellow fever vaccine.

The rearrangement links TRBV5-4 to TRBJ2-3; 9 nucleotides align to TRBD2. Germline CDR1 and CDR2: SGHNT and YYREEE (reference sequence). V was pared by 1 base and J by 0 bases, with 6 bases of the junction left unmatched. The CDR3 spans 17 residues. The CDR3 loop is CASSLKLAGSSTDTQYF. DNA for the CDR3: TGTGCCAGCAGCTTGAAGCTAGCGGGATCTAGCACAGATACGCAGTATTTT.

This rearrangement joins TRBV11-2 to TRBJ2-1; 13 positions match TRBD2. The length of the CDR3 is 15 residues. Looked up from germline, CDR1 is SGHAT and CDR2 is FQNNGV. Trimming removed 5 bases from V and 4 bases from J; junction bases left unmatched: 2. The DNA for the CDR3 is TGTGCCAGCAGCATGACTAGCGGGGGGTACAATGAGCAGTTCTTC. The encoded protein is CASSMTSGGYNEQFF.

V is TRBV5-6 and J is TRBJ1-2; no clear D gene. From germline, CDR1 is SGHDT and CDR2 YYEEEE. V gave up 4 bases and J gave up 1 base, with 11 bases separating them. The CDR3 has 14 residues. Here the CDR3 DNA reads TGTGCCAGCAGCCTCGGACGGATTAACTATGGCTACACCTTC. This gives the protein CASSLGRINYGYTF.

This clonotype showed up just a few times. The V and J genes are TRBV3-1 and TRBJ2-1, with 8 bases that match TRBD2. CDR3 length: 16 amino acids. J was trimmed by 8 bases and V by 0 bases; bases with no gene match: 9. CDR1 LGHDT and CDR2 YNNKEL come from the germline V gene (reference sequence). CDR3 DNA sequence: TGTGCCAGCAGCCAAGATTCAGCGGGAGAATCGGATGAGCAGTTCTTC. It yields the protein CASSQDSAGESDEQFF.

In this sample, this clonotype turned up a few times. V is TRBV6-1 and J is TRBJ2-1, with D perhaps TRBD1 (6 bases). Germline assignment: CDR1 MNHNS and CDR2 SASEGT. Trimming left V 2 bases short and J 4 bases short, with 12 bases between. The CDR3 extends over 15 amino acids. This CDR3 reads CASSETHGQYNEQFF. In DNA, the CDR3 is TGTGCCAGCAGTGAAACCCACGGACAGTACAATGAGCAGTTCTTC.

This chain joins TRBV5-1 and TRBJ2-1; TRBD2 is a possible D gene (6 bases). The CDR3 extends over 16 amino acids. The germline gives CDR1 SGHRS, CDR2 YFSETQ. V gave up 2 bases and J gave up 3 bases, with 15 bases separating them. The CDR3 loop reads CASSFGGRGFYNEQFF. The CDR3 DNA reads TGCGCCAGCAGCTTTGGCGGGCGGGGCTTCTACAATGAGCAGTTCTTC. The entire variable domain, with the rest obtained from reference TRBV5-1 and TRBJ2-1, is as follows: KAGVTQTPRYLIKTRGQQVTLSCSPISGHRSVSWYQQTPGQGLQFLFEYFSETQRNKGNFPGRFSGRQFSNSRSEMNVSTLELGDSALYLCASSFGGRGFYNEQFFGPGTRLTVL.

This clonotype was seen a few times. This chain uses TRBV6-2 or TRBV6-3 with TRBJ2-7, with 8 bases matching TRBD2. CDR1 is MNHEY and CDR2 is SVGEGT in the germline V gene. Trimming cost V 4 bases and J 0 bases; bases outside gene matches: 5. The CDR3 is 15 amino acids. The CDR3 loop is CASSLERGSSYEQYF. The CDR3 nucleotides are TGTGCCAGCAGTTTAGAGCGGGGGAGCTCCTACGAGCAGTACTTC.

The sample holds a few counts of this clonotype. The chain combines TRBV5-4 with TRBJ2-1; TRBD2 matches at 7 bases. The CDR3 loop spans 15 amino acids. CDR1 SGHNT and CDR2 YYREEE come from the germline V gene (reference sequence). The V gene end was trimmed by 2 bases and the J gene end by 10 bases; junction bases not matched to a gene: 12. The CDR3 protein is CASSFSGGRRGEQFF. CDR3 DNA: TGTGCCAGCAGCTTTTCTGGCGGGAGACGGGGGGAGCAGTTCTTC.

This clonotype has a count of ten or more. V gene TRBV4-3 combines with J gene TRBJ2-2; 8 bases line up with TRBD1. The CDR3 covers 14 residues. With V trimmed by 5 bases and J by 1 base, 0 bases remained unmatched. Germline-derived CDR1 and CDR2 are LGHNA and YSLEER. This CDR3 reads CASSGTGNTGELFF. Written as DNA, the CDR3 is TGCGCCAGCAGCGGGACAGGGAACACCGGGGAGCTGTTTTTT.

The chain carries TRBV19 and TRBJ2-1, with D possibly being TRBD1 or TRBD2 (5 bases each). This CDR3 is 14 amino acids long. Germline lookup yields CDR1 LNHDA and CDR2 SQIVND (reference sequence). Trimming removed 5 bases from V and 8 bases from J, with 16 bases in between. The CDR3 DNA sequence: TGTGCCAGTAGTGTCGGGACCACCGTCGATGAGCAGTTCTTC. Translating gives CASSVGTTVDEQFF.

This chain links TRBV12-3 or TRBV12-4 with TRBJ2-7; 14 positions match TRBD2. The CDR3 is 21 amino acids. The J segment lost 3 bases and the V segment lost 3 bases, leaving 19 bases of the junction unmatched. CDR3 loop: CASSFRAVPGLAGGSNYEQYF. The DNA for the CDR3 is TGTGCCAGCAGTTTTCGGGCAGTTCCTGGACTAGCGGGAGGATCGAACTACGAGCAGTACTTC.

The table lists this clonotype with a few counts. This chain connects TRBV7-3 to TRBJ2-7; D gene unclear. The length of the CDR3 is 12 residues. Deletions cut 3 bases from V and 5 bases from J, with 8 bases between. The germline V gene has CDR1 SGHTA and CDR2 FQGTGA. In DNA form, the CDR3 reads TGTGCCAGCAGCTTCCTACGACACGAGCAGTACTTC. Protein sequence: CASSFLRHEQYF.

The rearrangement links TRBV15 to TRBJ2-2; perhaps TRBD2 as D (6 bases). V was clipped by 2 bases and J by 6 bases, with 16 bases between them. This CDR3 is 16 amino acids long. CDR1 and CDR2 (germline): LNHNV, YYDKDF (reference sequence). Written as DNA, the CDR3 is TGTGCCACCAGCAGATCCCTGGAGGGTCTGGCCGGGGAGCTGTTTTTT. Translating it yields CATSRSLEGLAGELFF.

V usage is TRBV9 and J usage is TRBJ1-5, with D possibly being TRBD1 (6 bases). The V end was cut by 0 bases, the J end by 5 bases, with 12 bases between. This CDR3 contains 15 residues. From germline, CDR1 is SGDLS and CDR2 YYNGEE. The CDR3: CASSVGRGDYQPQHF. CDR3 nucleotide sequence: TGTGCCAGCAGCGTAGGCAGGGGCGACTATCAGCCCCAGCATTTT.

There are a few counts of this clonotype. The V call is TRBV6-2 or TRBV6-3, the J call TRBJ2-5; D remains unclear. The V end lost 7 bases, the J end lost 1 base, and 13 bases lay between the germline ends. Germline loops: CDR1 MNHEY, CDR2 SVGEGT. The CDR3 has 14 amino acids. The CDR3, as DNA: TGTGCCAGCACCCCCCCGGGCCGCCAAGAGACCCAGTACTTC. It specifies CASTPPGRQETQYF.

The sample holds many counts of this clonotype. The V call is TRBV30, the J call TRBJ2-3, with D perhaps being TRBD1 or TRBD2 (5 bases each). CDR1 GTSNPN and CDR2 SVGIG come from the germline V gene (reference sequence). Trimming stripped 0 bases from V and 3 bases from J, with 10 bases between. The CDR3 is 14 residues long. The CDR3 spells CAWSVGGLTDTQYF. CDR3 in DNA: TGTGCCTGGAGTGTTGGGGGTTTGACAGATACGCAGTATTTT.

This clonotype was counted at least ten times. The chain has TRBV7-9 and TRBJ2-5; D remains ambiguous. The CDR3 is made up of 12 amino acids. In germline, CDR1 is SEHNR, CDR2 FQNEAQ (reference sequence). V lost 3 bases to trimming and J lost 5 bases, with 7 bases between them. CDR3 protein: CASSFSRETQYF. The DNA of the CDR3 is TGTGCCAGCAGCTTCAGCAGGGAGACCCAGTACTTC.

This clonotype has more than one count but fewer than ten. The gene calls are TRBV7-9 and TRBJ1-2, with a weak D call TRBD1 (5 bases). Trimming left V 11 bases short and J 4 bases short, with 14 bases between. This CDR3 has 12 residues. Germline values: CDR1 SEHNR, CDR2 FQNEAQ (reference sequence). CDR3 DNA: TGTGCCTGGGGCCCGGACCTCTATGGCTACACCTTC. This translates into CAWGPDLYGYTF. Using reference TRBV7-9 and TRBJ1-2 for the parts outside the CDR3, the full variable domain is DTGVSQNPRHKITKRGQNVTFRCDPISEHNRLYWYRQTLGQGPEFLTYFQNEAQLEKSRLLSDRFSAERPKGSFSTLEIQRTEQGDSAMYLCAWGPDLYGYTFGSGTRLTVV.

The chain combines TRBV6-5 with TRBJ2-7; 7 bases align to TRBD1. The CDR3 extends over 16 amino acids. Per the germline V gene, CDR1 is MNHEY and CDR2 is SVGAGI. V shed 0 bases, J shed 3 bases, and the junction held 8 bases outside the gene matches. The CDR3 region is CASSYSTGVGRYEQYF. CDR3 nucleotides: TGTGCCAGCAGTTACTCCACAGGGGTTGGTCGCTACGAGCAGTACTTC.

This clonotype was counted only a few times. This chain uses TRBV5-4 with TRBJ2-5, with 10 bases aligning to TRBD1. The CDR3 is 14 amino acids. Per germline, CDR1 SGHNT and CDR2 YYREEE (reference sequence). V was pared by 2 bases and J by 3 bases, with 1 base of the junction left unmatched. CDR3 sequence (DNA): TGTGCCAGCAGCTTTGGGACAGGGGAAGAGACCCAGTACTTC. It translates to CASSFGTGEETQYF.

As for this clonotype: Sequence at one end of the junction differs from germline and may be a read error. This chain links TRBV20-1 with TRBJ2-6; tentative D call: TRBD1 (6 bases). Germline lookup yields CDR1 DFQATT and CDR2 SNEGSKA (reference sequence). The CDR3 extends over 16 amino acids. CDR3 nucleotides: TGCTGTGCCAGGGGACCCGGACTCTCTGGGGCCAACGTCCTGACTTTC. The encoded protein is CCARGPGLSGANVLTF.

The chain has TRBV5-1 and TRBJ2-1; perhaps TRBD2 as D (6 bases). Germline V gene data show CDR1 as SGHRS and CDR2 as YFSETQ. Trimming stripped 4 bases from V and 4 bases from J, with 15 bases between. This CDR3 is built from 15 residues. DNA for the CDR3: TGCGCCAGCAGCCGAGGAGGGATCGCATACAATGAGCAGTTCTTC. It is translated as CASSRGGIAYNEQFF. Drawing the rest from reference TRBV5-1 and TRBJ2-1, the complete variable domain is KAGVTQTPRYLIKTRGQQVTLSCSPISGHRSVSWYQQTPGQGLQFLFEYFSETQRNKGNFPGRFSGRQFSNSRSEMNVSTLELGDSALYLCASSRGGIAYNEQFFGPGTRLTVL.

A few counts support this clonotype. CDR3 sequence reads: CASKVSSGSTGELFF. DNA of the CDR3: TGTGCCAGCAAGGTGTCTAGCGGGAGCACCGGGGAGCTGTTTTTT. The V gene is TRBV6-1, the J gene TRBJ2-2, with 10 bases fitting TRBD2. Germline V lookup: CDR1 MNHNS, CDR2 SASEGT. The CDR3 is made up of 15 amino acids. V dropped 7 bases and J dropped 4; count of bases not matched to a gene: 6.

The genes are TRBV7-4 and TRBJ2-2; 14 bases line up with TRBD2. CDR3 length: 19 residues. V lost 2 bases and J lost 4; bases outside the gene matches: 9. Germline CDR1 and CDR2: SGHVT and SQSDAQ. The CDR3 DNA sequence: TGTGCCAGCAGCTTAACTAATGGACTAGCGGGAGGAGGCACCGGGGAGCTGTTTTTT. Amino acids: CASSLTNGLAGGGTGELFF.